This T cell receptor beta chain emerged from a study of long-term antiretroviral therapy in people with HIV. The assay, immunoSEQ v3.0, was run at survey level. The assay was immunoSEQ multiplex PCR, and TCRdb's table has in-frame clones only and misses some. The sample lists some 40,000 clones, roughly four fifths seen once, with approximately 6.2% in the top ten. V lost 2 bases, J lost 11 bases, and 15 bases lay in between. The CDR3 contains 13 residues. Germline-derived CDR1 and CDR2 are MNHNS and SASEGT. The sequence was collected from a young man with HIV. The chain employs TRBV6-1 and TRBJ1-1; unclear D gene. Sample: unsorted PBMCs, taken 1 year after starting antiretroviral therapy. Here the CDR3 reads CASSELGLGGAFF. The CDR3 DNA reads TGTGCCAGCAGTGAATTGGGGTTAGGAGGCGCTTTCTTT.